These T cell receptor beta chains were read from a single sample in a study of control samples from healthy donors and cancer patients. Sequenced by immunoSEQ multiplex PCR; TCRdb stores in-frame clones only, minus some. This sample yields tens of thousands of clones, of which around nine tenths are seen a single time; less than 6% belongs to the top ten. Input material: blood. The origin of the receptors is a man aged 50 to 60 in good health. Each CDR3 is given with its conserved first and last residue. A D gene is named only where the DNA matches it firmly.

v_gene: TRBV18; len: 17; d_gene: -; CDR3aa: CASSPIPGENTGNTIYF
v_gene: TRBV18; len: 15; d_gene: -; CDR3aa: CASSPLGSMNTEAFF
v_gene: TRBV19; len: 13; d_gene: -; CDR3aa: CASSSKLLETQYF
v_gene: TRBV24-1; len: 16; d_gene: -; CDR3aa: CATSDLGDPSTDTQYF
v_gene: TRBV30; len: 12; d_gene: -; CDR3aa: CAWSVGPTEAFF
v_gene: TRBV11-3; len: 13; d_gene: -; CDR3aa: CASSLDQDTEAFF
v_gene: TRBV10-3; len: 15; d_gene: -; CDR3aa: CATTRKPNDGNTIYF
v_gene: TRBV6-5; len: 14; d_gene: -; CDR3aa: CASSYRGGADTQYF
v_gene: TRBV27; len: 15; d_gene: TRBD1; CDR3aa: CASSLRRDRGHEQYF
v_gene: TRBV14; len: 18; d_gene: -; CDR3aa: CASSPVAEGPTIPYEQYF
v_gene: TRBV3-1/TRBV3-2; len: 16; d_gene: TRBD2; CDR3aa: CASSHRAGGNTGELFF
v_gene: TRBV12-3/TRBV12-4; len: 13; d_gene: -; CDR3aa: CASSWERGTEAFF
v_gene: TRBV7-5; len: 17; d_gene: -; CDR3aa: CARSSQQVRGLNTEAFF
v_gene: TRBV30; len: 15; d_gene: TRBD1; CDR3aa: CAWSVVGGAWEKLFF
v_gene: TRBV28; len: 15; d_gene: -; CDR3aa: CASSLGRPGTGELFF
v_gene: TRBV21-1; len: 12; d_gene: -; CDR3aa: CASEGVGTEAFF
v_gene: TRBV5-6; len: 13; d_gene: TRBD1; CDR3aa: CASSLGTGSLLHF
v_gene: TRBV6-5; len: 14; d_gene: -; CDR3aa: CASKPGLSSYEQYF
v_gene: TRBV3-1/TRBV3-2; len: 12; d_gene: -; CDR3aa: CASSQRGETQYF
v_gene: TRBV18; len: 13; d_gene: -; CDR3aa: CASSPHGDSPLHF
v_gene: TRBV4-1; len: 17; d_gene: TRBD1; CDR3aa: CASSQIQSGTGSSPLHF
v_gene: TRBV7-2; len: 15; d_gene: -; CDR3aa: CASSLGGDNRHEQYF
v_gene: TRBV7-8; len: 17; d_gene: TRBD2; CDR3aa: CASSLGTSGGLKNIQYF
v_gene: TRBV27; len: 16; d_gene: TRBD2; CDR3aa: CASTRLAGAHTDTQYF